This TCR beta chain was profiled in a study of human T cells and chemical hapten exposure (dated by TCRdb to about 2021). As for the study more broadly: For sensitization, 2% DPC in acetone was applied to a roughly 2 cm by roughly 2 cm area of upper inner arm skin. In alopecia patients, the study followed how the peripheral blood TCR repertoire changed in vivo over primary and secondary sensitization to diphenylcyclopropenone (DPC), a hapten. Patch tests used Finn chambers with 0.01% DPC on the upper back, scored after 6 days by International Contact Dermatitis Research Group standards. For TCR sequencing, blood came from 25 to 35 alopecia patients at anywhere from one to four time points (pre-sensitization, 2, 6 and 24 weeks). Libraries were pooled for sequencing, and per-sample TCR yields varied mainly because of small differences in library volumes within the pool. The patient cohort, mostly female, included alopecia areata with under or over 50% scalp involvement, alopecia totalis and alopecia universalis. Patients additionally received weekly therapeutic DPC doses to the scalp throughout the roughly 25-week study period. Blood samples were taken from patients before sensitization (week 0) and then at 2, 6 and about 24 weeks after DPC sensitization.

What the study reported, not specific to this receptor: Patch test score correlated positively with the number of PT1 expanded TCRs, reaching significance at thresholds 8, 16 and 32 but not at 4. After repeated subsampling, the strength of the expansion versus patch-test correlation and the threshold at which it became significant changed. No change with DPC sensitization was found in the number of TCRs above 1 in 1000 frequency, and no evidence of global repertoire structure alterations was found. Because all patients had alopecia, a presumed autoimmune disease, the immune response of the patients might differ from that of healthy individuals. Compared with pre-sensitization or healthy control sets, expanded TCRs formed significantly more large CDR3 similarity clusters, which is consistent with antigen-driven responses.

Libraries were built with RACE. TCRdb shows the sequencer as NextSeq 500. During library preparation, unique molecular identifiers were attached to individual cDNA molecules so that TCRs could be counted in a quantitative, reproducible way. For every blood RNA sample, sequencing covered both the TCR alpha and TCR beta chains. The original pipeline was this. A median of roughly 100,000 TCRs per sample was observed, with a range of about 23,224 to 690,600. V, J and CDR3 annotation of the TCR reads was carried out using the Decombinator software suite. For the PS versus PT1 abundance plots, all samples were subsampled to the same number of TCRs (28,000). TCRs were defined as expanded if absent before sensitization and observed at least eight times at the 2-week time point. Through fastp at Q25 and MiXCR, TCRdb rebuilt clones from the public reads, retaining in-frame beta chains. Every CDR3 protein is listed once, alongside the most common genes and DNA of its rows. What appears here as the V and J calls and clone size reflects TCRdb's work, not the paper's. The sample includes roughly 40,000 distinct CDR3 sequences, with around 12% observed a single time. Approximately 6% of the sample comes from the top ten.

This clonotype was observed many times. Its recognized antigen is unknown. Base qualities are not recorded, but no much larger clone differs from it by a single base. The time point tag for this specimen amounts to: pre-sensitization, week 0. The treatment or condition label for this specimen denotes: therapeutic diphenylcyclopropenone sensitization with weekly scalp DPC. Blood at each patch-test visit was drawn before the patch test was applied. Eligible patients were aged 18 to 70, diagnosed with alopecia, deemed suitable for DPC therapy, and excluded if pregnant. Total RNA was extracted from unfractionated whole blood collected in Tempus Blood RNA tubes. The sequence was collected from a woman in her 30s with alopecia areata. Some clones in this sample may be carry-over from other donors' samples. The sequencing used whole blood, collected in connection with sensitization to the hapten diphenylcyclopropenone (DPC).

The nucleotide sequence is TGTGCCAGCAGCTCGGTAGCGGGAGGGGGATTCAATGAGCAGTTCTTC. It encodes CASSSVAGGGFNEQFF. The chain is made from TRBV7-6 and TRBJ2-1; 11 nucleotides in the junction match TRBD2. CDR1 and CDR2, per the germline V gene, are SGHVS and FNYEAQ. Germline trimming amounts to 4 bases on V and 6 bases on J, with 8 as the count of junction bases outside the gene matches. There are 16 amino acids in the CDR3, from cysteine to phenylalanine inclusive. Just CDR3 DNA is preserved here, 48 bases in frame from base 1.